Following are 32 T cell receptor beta chains from one sample sequenced in a study of shared clonotypes between healthy human individuals. The data were produced by immunoSEQ multiplex PCR, yet TCRdb's version contains in-frame clones alone and is incomplete. The table includes more than 2 million clones, about 95% detected once. In the naive CD8 group, cells lacked CD45RO and were positively selected for CCR7, so terminally differentiated effector memory CD45RA+ cells were left out. Sequencing was done on a sample of naive CD8+ T cells sorted from blood. These TCRs come from a man younger than 35 in good health.

The chain uses TRBV5-1 and TRBJ1-5; D possibly corresponds to TRBD1 (6 bases). The CDR3 loop spans 15 amino acids. The germline V and J ends were trimmed by 4 bases and 5 bases, with 16 bases remaining between them. Germline-derived CDR1 and CDR2 are SGHRS and YFSETQ. The CDR3 bases are TGCGCCAGCAGCCCCGGACAGTCGATGGATCAGCCCCAGCATTTT. It encodes CASSPGQSMDQPQHF.

Details on this clone: The sample contains more than one DNA sequence encoding this CDR3. The V call is TRBV7-3, the J call TRBJ2-3; 10 bases line up with TRBD2. This CDR3 has 15 amino acids. Germline V gene data show CDR1 as SGHTA and CDR2 as FQGTGA. V was pared by 4 bases and J by 2 bases, with 3 bases of the junction left unmatched. For the CDR3, the DNA is TGTGCCAGCAGCTCTAGCGGGGGTTCCACAGATACGCAGTATTTT. This encodes CASSSSGGSTDTQYF.

Details on this clone: This sample includes further DNA sequences coding for the same CDR3. This sequence joins TRBV9 and TRBJ2-7; no definite D call. The CDR3 consists of 13 residues. The ends were cut back, 3 bases at V and 1 base at J, with 8 bases in the middle. Per germline, CDR1 SGDLS and CDR2 YYNGEE. CDR3 coding DNA: TGTGCCAGCAGCGCCCGCGATTCCTACGAGCAGTACTTC. Residues: CASSARDSYEQYF.

The chain uses TRBV19 and TRBJ1-6; possibly TRBD1 for D (5 bases). The germline CDR1 and CDR2 sequences are LNHDA and SQIVND (reference sequence). This CDR3 has 12 amino acids. Trimming left V 2 bases short and J 12 bases short, with 8 bases between. CDR3 DNA sequence: TGTGCCAGTAGTATATGGGGGGAACCCCTCCACTTT. Amino acid sequence: CASSIWGEPLHF.

This CDR3 reads CASSQVGGQGASEQYF. The DNA for the CDR3 is TGCGCCAGCAGCCAAGTAGGCGGACAGGGGGCGAGCGAGCAGTACTTC. The chain couples TRBV4-1 to TRBJ2-7; 11 nucleotides align to TRBD1. The CDR3 extends over 16 amino acids. J was trimmed by 6 bases and V by 1 base; bases with no gene match: 8. Germline V gene data show CDR1 as MGHRA and CDR2 as YSYEKL.

This chain joins TRBV7-8 and TRBJ2-1; weak D call: TRBD2 (5 bases). Germline V gene data show CDR1 as SGHVS and CDR2 as FQNEAQ. This CDR3 has 14 amino acids. V gave up 2 bases and J gave up 5 bases, with 10 bases separating them. CDR3 protein: CASSLYGLHNEQFF. The DNA of the CDR3 is TGTGCCAGCAGCTTATACGGACTCCACAATGAGCAGTTCTTC.

This chain links TRBV4-1 with TRBJ1-6; D ambiguous. The CDR3 length is 15 residues. Trimming cost V 1 base and J 10 bases, with 14 bases left between them. Germline values: CDR1 MGHRA, CDR2 YSYEKL. CDR3: CASSQVAGSASPLHF. CDR3 DNA sequence: TGCGCCAGCAGCCAAGTCGCAGGATCGGCATCACCCCTCCACTTT.

V and J are TRBV7-9 and TRBJ2-1; D is unresolved. The V and J ends lost 3 bases and 2 bases respectively, with 11 bases between them. Germline loops: CDR1 SEHNR, CDR2 FQNEAQ (reference sequence). The CDR3 is 15 amino acids. The CDR3 DNA reads TGTGCCAGCAGCTTGGATAGGGCCGCCTACAATGAGCAGTTCTTC. Translated: CASSLDRAAYNEQFF.

The J gene is TRBJ2-7, the V gene TRBV21-1; the table's TRBD1 call for D was not verified on the DNA. TRBV21-1 is designated a pseudogene. CDR3 size: 14 residues. DNA for the CDR3: TGTGCCAGCAGCAAGTCTGACAGGTCCTACGAGCAGTACTTC. This translates into CASSKSDRSYEQYF.

V and J are TRBV27 and TRBJ2-1; TRBD2 matches at 11 bases. V was pared by 7 bases and J by 6 bases, with 20 bases of the junction left unmatched. The CDR3 contains 19 residues. Germline CDR1 MNHEY, CDR2 SMNVEV (reference sequence). CDR3 bases: TGTGCCAGCACCAAGACTAGCGGGATTCCTCCTCTCCTCGTCAATGAGCAGTTCTTC. Its translation is CASTKTSGIPPLLVNEQFF.

As to this clone: The sample has other DNA sequences that encode this CDR3 too. The chain recombines TRBV6-5 with TRBJ2-2; no clear D gene. The CDR3 runs to 13 residues. Trimming stripped 0 bases from V and 8 bases from J, with 7 bases between. From germline, CDR1 is MNHEY and CDR2 SVGAGI. CDR3 amino acids: CASSYSVTGELFF. As DNA, the CDR3 is TGTGCCAGCAGTTACTCGGTAACGGGGGAGCTGTTTTTT.

This clone was picked up a small number of times. The V gene is TRBV7-9, the J gene TRBJ1-2; D call uncertain. There are 12 residues in the CDR3. CDR1 SEHNR and CDR2 FQNEAQ come from the germline V gene (reference sequence). V lost 1 base and J 7 bases, leaving 7 bases between the germline ends. This CDR3 reads CASSLVVAGYTF. CDR3 DNA sequence: TGTGCCAGCAGCTTAGTGGTAGCTGGCTACACCTTC.

This chain connects TRBV7-8 to TRBJ1-4, with no clear D. V lost 5 bases and J 5 bases, leaving 15 bases between the germline ends. From germline, CDR1 is SGHVS and CDR2 FQNEAQ. The CDR3 consists of 15 residues. CDR3 nucleotide sequence: TGTGCCAGCAGCCTAGACACAGCGGAAAATGAAAAACTGTTTTTT. Translation: CASSLDTAENEKLFF.

The V call is TRBV9, the J call TRBJ1-4, with D unresolved. The germline V gene encodes CDR1 SGDLS and CDR2 YYNGEE. This CDR3 spans 15 amino acids. Deletions cut 4 bases from V and 13 bases from J, with 23 bases between. The CDR3 coding sequence is TGTGCCAGCAGCCCTTCGGGAGTCTCTAATGAAGGACTGTTTTTT. This codes for CASSPSGVSNEGLFF.

The chain couples TRBV5-1 to TRBJ2-3, with D maybe TRBD1 (5 bases). V lost 2 bases to trimming and J lost 4 bases, with 8 bases between them. This CDR3 is 13 amino acids long. CDR1 is SGHRS, CDR2 YFSETQ, per germline. The CDR3 reads CASSFTGPDTQYF. CDR3 nucleotide sequence: TGCGCCAGCAGCTTCACAGGTCCAGATACGCAGTATTTT.

J is TRBJ2-5 and V is TRBV9, with D unresolved. Per the germline V gene, CDR1 is SGDLS and CDR2 is YYNGEE. The CDR3 sequence is 13 residues long. The V end lost 3 bases, the J end lost 4 bases, and 10 bases lay between the germline ends. CDR3 bases: TGTGCCAGCAGCGCACCGGACGCAGAGACCCAGTACTTC. Its translation: CASSAPDAETQYF.

The CDR3 protein is CASSYRNEQFF. CDR3 nucleotides: TGCGCCAGCAGCTACAGGAATGAGCAGTTCTTC. This chain connects TRBV4-1 to TRBJ2-1, with D possibly being TRBD1 (5 bases). The V and J ends lost 5 bases and 7 bases respectively, with 6 bases between them. Germline assignment: CDR1 MGHRA and CDR2 YSYEKL. The CDR3 is 11 residues long.

The chain couples TRBV4-3 to TRBJ2-3, with D maybe TRBD2 (6 bases). Trimming cost V 0 bases and J 4 bases, with 14 bases left between them. This CDR3 has 16 residues. CDR1 is LGHNA and CDR2 is YSLEER in the germline V gene. CDR3 in DNA: TGCGCCAGCAGCCAAGAGTCGGGACTTGAGGCAGATACGCAGTATTTT. Amino acid sequence: CASSQESGLEADTQYF.

This clone came up once. The J gene is TRBJ1-4, the V gene TRBV29-1, with D perhaps matching TRBD1 (5 bases). This CDR3 is 12 amino acids long. The V end lost 7 bases, the J end lost 8 bases, and 14 bases lay between the germline ends. Germline CDR1 and CDR2: SQVTM and ANQGSEA. The CDR3: CSAATDREKLFF. CDR3 nucleotide sequence: TGCAGCGCTGCGACAGATCGAGAAAAACTGTTTTTT.

The V and J genes are TRBV5-6 and TRBJ1-1, with TRBD1 matching 10 bases. There are 19 residues in the CDR3. CDR1 and CDR2 from the germline V gene are SGHDT and YYEEEE. Losses at the gene ends were 1 base for V and 1 base for J; bases not matched to a gene: 13. The CDR3 spells CASSLLLGRQGAGNTEAFF. CDR3 coding DNA: TGTGCCAGCAGCTTGTTGTTGGGAAGACAGGGGGCTGGGAACACTGAAGCTTTCTTT.

The gene calls are TRBV7-9 and TRBJ2-6; 7 bases are a match to TRBD2. V was pared by 4 bases and J by 1 base, with 10 bases of the junction left unmatched. Germline values: CDR1 SEHNR, CDR2 FQNEAQ (reference sequence). The CDR3 has 18 amino acids. CDR3 nucleotide sequence: TGTGCCAGCAGCTCCCTCGGCGGGAGCGGATCTGGGGCCAACGTCCTGACTTTC. The encoded protein is CASSSLGGSGSGANVLTF.

The chain recombines TRBV6-1 with TRBJ2-1, with D unresolved. Germline V gene lookup returns CDR1 MNHNS and CDR2 SASEGT. V was trimmed by 5 bases and J by 3 bases, leaving 5 bases between them. The CDR3 is made up of 12 amino acids. The CDR3 spells CASSLSYNEQFF. As DNA, the CDR3 is TGTGCCAGCAGTCTTAGCTACAATGAGCAGTTCTTC.

The chain employs TRBV5-6 and TRBJ1-4; no reliable D call. The CDR3 is 12 amino acids. Germline CDR1 is SGHDT and CDR2 is YYEEEE. The V end was cut by 1 base, the J end by 8 bases, with 6 bases between. CDR3 coding DNA: TGTGCCAGCAGCTTGTCGGGGGAAAAACTGTTTTTT. This translates into CASSLSGEKLFF.

V usage is TRBV2 and J usage is TRBJ2-3; tentative D call: TRBD2 (6 bases). The ends were cut back, 4 bases at V and 1 base at J, with 15 bases in the middle. The CDR3 extends over 16 amino acids. Germline CDR1 is SNHLY and CDR2 is FYNNEI. CDR3 DNA: TGTGCCAGCAGTGGTGACCCGGCTAGCGGCACAGATACGCAGTATTTT. Translating gives CASSGDPASGTDTQYF.

The chain combines TRBV27 with TRBJ1-2; D not certain. V lost 5 bases and J lost 0, with 16 bases in between. Germline-derived CDR1 and CDR2 are MNHEY and SMNVEV (reference sequence). The CDR3 length is 16 residues. Here the CDR3 reads CASSPRGGSANYGYTF. CDR3 coding DNA: TGTGCCAGCAGTCCCCGGGGAGGGTCGGCTAACTATGGCTACACCTTC.

The rearrangement joins TRBV9 to TRBJ2-1, with 7 positions matching TRBD1. Germline V gives CDR1 SGDLS, CDR2 YYNGEE. The length of the CDR3 is 18 residues. The V gene end was trimmed by 3 bases and the J gene end by 0 bases; junction bases not matched to a gene: 12. This CDR3 is CASSARLGDSRSYNEQFF. The CDR3, as DNA: TGTGCCAGCAGCGCCCGCCTTGGGGACAGTCGCTCCTACAATGAGCAGTTCTTC.

The J gene is TRBJ2-7, the V gene TRBV28, with a possible D match to TRBD2 (6 bases). CDR1 MDHEN and CDR2 SYDVKM come from the germline V gene. This CDR3 contains 13 residues. V was shortened by 1 base and J by 5 bases, with 9 bases between the two germline ends. The CDR3 region is CASSLFGGNEQYF. CDR3 coding DNA: TGTGCCAGCAGTTTATTTGGAGGGAACGAGCAGTACTTC.

The V and J genes are TRBV6-1 and TRBJ2-7; TRBD1 matches at 9 bases. CDR3 length: 15 amino acids. J was trimmed by 1 base and V by 7 bases; bases with no gene match: 8. Germline V gene sequence: CDR1 MNHNS, CDR2 SASEGT. This CDR3 is CASIPGQGLSYEQYF. CDR3 DNA sequence: TGTGCCAGCATACCGGGACAGGGCTTATCCTACGAGCAGTACTTC.

The V call is TRBV4-1, the J call TRBJ1-3; 9 nucleotides match TRBD1. Germline CDR1 and CDR2: MGHRA and YSYEKL. Losses at the gene ends were 0 bases for V and 3 bases for J; bases not matched to a gene: 6. This CDR3 has 17 amino acids. Written as DNA, the CDR3 is TGCGCCAGCAGCCAAGAACCGGGACAGGGCTTTGGAAACACCATATATTTT. This codes for CASSQEPGQGFGNTIYF.

The J gene is TRBJ2-1, the V gene TRBV5-1; TRBD2 agrees at 16 bases. The CDR3 totals 16 residues. Germline trimming cut 6 bases from V and 9 bases from J; bases unmatched to any gene: 9. Germline CDR1 SGHRS, CDR2 YFSETQ. The CDR3 loop is CASTGGLAGGPGEQFF. The CDR3 DNA follows: TGCGCCAGCACCGGGGGACTAGCGGGAGGGCCGGGTGAGCAGTTCTTC.

The chain links TRBV4-3 to TRBJ2-1; 13 bases align to TRBD2. The J segment lost 7 bases and the V segment lost 3 bases, leaving 6 bases of the junction unmatched. This CDR3 has 16 amino acids. Germline V gene sequence: CDR1 LGHNA, CDR2 YSLEER. Here the CDR3 reads CASSQRTSGSVNEQFF. The CDR3 bases are TGCGCCAGCAGCCAGCGGACTAGCGGGAGCGTTAATGAGCAGTTCTTC.

This sequence joins TRBV2 and TRBJ1-6; a weak D match, TRBD1 (5 bases). The germline V and J ends were trimmed by 3 bases and 6 bases, with 12 bases remaining between them. CDR1 is SNHLY and CDR2 is FYNNEI in the germline V gene. The CDR3 sequence is 15 residues long. CDR3 region: CASSDGTGFNSPLHF. DNA of the CDR3: TGTGCCAGCAGTGATGGGACTGGGTTTAATTCACCCCTCCACTTT.